This TCR beta chain was observed in a study of a mutant IDH1 vaccine in newly diagnosed glioma. Study details: Either 4-6 weeks after radiotherapy alone or alongside temozolomide, vaccination was begun. Every participant had undergone radiotherapy, temozolomide, or both before, and most underwent both. Study results and limitations: Vaccination induced immune responses in 93.3% of patients. Pseudoprogression looked unconnected to shifts in top peripheral T cell clonotypes.

The CDR3 contains 19 residues. Germline V gives CDR1 PRHDT, CDR2 FYEKMQ (reference sequence). Losses at the gene ends were 4 bases for V and 2 bases for J; bases not matched to a gene: 15. Points on this clone: Its antigen is currently unknown.

This table comes from immunoSEQ multiplex PCR, and its TCRdb copy is limited to in-frame clones, with some not included. The sample contains 65,000 or so clones, around 84% of which appear only once. The time point denotes: week 23, last vaccination. Each vaccine dose was 300 ug of mutant IDH1 20-mer peptide, with topical imiquimod. V usage is TRBV13 and J usage is TRBJ2-5, with 11 bases lining up with TRBD2. The specimen was PBMCs, collected from a glioma patient whose treatment included an IDH1 peptide vaccine. The clonotype comes from a man aged 25 to 40 with glioma. The CDR3 coding sequence is TGTGCCAGCAGCTCCGCGGACTCGACTAGCGGGGAAGGTCAAGAGACCCAGTACTTC. This sequence encodes CASSSADSTSGEGQETQYF.